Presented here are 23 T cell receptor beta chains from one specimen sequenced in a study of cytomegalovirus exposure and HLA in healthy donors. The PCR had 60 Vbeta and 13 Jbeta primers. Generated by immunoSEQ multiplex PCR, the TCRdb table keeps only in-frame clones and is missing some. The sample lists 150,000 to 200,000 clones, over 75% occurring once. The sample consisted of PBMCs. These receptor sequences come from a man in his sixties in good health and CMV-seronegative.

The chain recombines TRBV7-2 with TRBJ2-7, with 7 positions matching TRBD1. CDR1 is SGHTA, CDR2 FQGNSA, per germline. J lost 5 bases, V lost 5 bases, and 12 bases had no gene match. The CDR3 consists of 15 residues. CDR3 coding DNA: TGTGCCAGCAGCCTGACCCCGACAGGGATCAACGAGCAGTACTTC. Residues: CASSLTPTGINEQYF.

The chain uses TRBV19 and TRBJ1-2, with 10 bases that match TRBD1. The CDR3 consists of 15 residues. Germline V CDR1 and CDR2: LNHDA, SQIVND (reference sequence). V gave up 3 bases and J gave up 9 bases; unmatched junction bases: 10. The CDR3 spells CASSIPGQGSRRYTF. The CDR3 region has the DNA TGTGCCAGTAGTATCCCGGGACAGGGGAGTCGGCGCTACACCTTC.

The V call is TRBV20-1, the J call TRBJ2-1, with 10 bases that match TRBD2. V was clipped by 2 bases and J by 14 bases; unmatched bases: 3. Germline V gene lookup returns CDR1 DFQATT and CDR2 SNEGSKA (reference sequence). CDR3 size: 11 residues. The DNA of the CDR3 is TGCAGTGCTAGACTAGCGGGAGTGGAGTTCTTC. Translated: CSARLAGVEFF.

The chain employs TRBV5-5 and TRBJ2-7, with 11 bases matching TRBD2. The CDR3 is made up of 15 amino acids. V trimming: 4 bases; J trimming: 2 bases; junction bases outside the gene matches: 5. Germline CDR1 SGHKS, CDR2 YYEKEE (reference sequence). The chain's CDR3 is CASSTLAGATYEQYF. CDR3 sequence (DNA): TGTGCCAGCAGCACACTAGCGGGGGCGACCTACGAGCAGTACTTC. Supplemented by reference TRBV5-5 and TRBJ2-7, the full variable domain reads DAGVTQSPTHLIKTRGQQVTLRCSPISGHKSVSWYQQVLGQGPQFIFQYYEKEERGRGNFPDRFSARQFPNYSSELNVNALLLGDSALYLCASSTLAGATYEQYFGPGTRLTVT.

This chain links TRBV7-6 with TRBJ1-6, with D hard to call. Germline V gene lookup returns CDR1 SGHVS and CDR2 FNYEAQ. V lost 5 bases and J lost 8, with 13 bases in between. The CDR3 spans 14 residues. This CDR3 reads CASSGTGSYSPLHF. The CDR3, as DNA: TGTGCCAGCAGCGGTACCGGGAGCTATTCACCCCTCCACTTT.

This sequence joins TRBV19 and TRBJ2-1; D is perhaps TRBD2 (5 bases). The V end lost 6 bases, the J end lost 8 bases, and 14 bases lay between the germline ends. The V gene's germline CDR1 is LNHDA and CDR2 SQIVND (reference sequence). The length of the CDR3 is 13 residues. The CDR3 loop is CASSPKGVDEQFF. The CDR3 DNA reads TGTGCCAGTAGCCCGAAGGGAGTGGATGAGCAGTTCTTC.

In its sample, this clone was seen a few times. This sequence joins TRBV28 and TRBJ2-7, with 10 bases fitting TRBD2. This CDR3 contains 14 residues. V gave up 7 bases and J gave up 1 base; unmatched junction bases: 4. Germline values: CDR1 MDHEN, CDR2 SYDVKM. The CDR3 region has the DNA TGTGCCAGCACCGCTAGCGGGAGTTCCTACGAGCAGTACTTC. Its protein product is CASTASGSSYEQYF. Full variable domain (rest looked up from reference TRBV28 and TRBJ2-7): DVKVTQSSRYLVKRTGEKVFLECVQDMDHENMFWYRQDPGLGLRLIYFSYDVKMKEKGDIPEGYSVSREKKERFSLILESASTNQTSMYLCASTASGSSYEQYFGPGTRLTVT.

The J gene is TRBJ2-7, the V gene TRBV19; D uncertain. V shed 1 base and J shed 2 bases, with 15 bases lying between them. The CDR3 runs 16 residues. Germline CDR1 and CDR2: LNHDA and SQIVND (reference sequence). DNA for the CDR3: TGTGCCAGTAGTATAGCGTTTAGTTATCTAGCCTACGAGCAGTACTTC. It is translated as CASSIAFSYLAYEQYF.

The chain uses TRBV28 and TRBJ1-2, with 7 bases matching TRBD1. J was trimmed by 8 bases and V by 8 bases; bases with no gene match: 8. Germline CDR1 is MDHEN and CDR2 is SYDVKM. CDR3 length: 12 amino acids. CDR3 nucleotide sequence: TGTGCCAGCTATGACAGGGCAGGAGGCTACACCTTC. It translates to CASYDRAGGYTF.

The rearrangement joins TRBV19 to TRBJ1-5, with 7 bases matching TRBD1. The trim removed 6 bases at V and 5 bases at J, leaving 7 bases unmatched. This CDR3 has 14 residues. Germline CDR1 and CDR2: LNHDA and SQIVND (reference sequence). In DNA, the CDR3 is TGTGCCAGTAGGCGACAGGGAAGTGATCAGCCCCAGCATTTT. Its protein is CASRRQGSDQPQHF.

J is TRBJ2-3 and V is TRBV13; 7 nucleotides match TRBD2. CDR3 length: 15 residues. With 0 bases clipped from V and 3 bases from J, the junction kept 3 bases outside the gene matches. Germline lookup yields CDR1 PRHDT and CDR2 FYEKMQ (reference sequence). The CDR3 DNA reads TGTGCCAGCAGCTTAGGACTAGCGAGGACAGATACGCAGTATTTT. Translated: CASSLGLARTDTQYF.

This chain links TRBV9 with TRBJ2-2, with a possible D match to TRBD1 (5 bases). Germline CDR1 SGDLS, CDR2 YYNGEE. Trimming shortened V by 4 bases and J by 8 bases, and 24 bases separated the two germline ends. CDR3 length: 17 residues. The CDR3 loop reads CASSPQGVASARGELFF. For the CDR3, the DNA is TGTGCCAGCAGCCCCCAAGGGGTAGCCTCCGCCAGAGGGGAGCTGTTTTTT.

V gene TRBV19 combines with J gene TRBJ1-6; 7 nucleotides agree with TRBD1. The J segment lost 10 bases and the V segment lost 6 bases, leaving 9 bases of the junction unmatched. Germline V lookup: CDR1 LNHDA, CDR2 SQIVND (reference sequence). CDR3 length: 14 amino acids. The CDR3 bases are TGTGCCAGTAGCTCCCGGGACAGCCGGTCACCCCTCCACTTT. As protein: CASSSRDSRSPLHF.

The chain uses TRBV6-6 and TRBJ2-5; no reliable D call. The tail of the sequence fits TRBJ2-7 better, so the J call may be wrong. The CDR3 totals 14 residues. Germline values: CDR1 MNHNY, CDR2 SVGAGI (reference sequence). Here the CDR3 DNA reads TGTGCCAGCAGTTACTCCCTGGACTCCTACGAGCAGTACTTC. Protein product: CASSYSLDSYEQYF.

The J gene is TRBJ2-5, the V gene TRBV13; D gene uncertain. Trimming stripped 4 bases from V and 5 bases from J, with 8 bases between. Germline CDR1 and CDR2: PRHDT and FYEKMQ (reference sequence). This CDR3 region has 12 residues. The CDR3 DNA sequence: TGTGCCAGCAGCTCCCGCGGCGAGACCCAGTACTTC. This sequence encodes CASSSRGETQYF.

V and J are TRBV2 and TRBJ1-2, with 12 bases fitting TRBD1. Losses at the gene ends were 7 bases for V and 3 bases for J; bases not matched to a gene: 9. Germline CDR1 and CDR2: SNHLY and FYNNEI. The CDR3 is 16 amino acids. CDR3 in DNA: TGTGCCAGCAAGCGGGACAGGGGGCTAGGAGACTATGGCTACACCTTC. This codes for CASKRDRGLGDYGYTF.

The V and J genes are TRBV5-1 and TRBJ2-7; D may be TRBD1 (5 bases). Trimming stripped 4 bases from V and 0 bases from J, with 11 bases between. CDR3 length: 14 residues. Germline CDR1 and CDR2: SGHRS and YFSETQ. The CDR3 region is CASSIGHASYEQYF. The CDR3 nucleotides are TGCGCCAGCAGCATAGGACACGCCTCCTACGAGCAGTACTTC.

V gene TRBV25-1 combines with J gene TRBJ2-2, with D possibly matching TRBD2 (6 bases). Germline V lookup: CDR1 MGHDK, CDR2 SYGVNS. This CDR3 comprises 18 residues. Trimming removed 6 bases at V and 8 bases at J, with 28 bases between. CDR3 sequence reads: CASSDLTRPGRRGGELFF. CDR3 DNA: TGTGCCAGCAGCGATCTCACGAGGCCGGGGCGACGGGGGGGGGAGCTGTTTTTT.

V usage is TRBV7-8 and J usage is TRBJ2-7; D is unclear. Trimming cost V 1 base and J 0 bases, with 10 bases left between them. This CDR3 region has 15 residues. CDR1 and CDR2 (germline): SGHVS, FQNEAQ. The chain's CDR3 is CASSLEQASSYEQYF. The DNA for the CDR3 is TGTGCCAGCAGCTTAGAACAAGCTAGCTCCTACGAGCAGTACTTC.

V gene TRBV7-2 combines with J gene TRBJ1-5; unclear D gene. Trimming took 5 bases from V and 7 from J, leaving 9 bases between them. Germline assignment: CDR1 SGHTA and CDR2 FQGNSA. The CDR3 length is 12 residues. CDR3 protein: CASSQAGQPQHF. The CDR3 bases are TGTGCCAGCAGCCAGGCGGGGCAGCCCCAGCATTTT.

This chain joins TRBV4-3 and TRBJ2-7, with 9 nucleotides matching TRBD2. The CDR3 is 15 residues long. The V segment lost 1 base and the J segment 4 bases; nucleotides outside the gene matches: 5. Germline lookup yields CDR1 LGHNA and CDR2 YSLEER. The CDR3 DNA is TGCGCCAGCAGCCAAGGTCCTAGCGGGATGTACGAGCAGTACTTC. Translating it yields CASSQGPSGMYEQYF.

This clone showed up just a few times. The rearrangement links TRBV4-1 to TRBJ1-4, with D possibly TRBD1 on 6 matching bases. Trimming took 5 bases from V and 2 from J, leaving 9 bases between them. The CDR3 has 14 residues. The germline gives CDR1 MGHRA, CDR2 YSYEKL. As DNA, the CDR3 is TGCGCCAGCAGCTCCCAGGGGACTAATGAAAAACTGTTTTTT. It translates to CASSSQGTNEKLFF.

The CDR3 DNA follows: TGTGCCAGCAGCTTCGATTCAGGGGGTTACTCTGGAAACACCATATATTTT. Protein product: CASSFDSGGYSGNTIYF. The chain carries TRBV7-6 and TRBJ1-3; 7 bases line up with TRBD1. CDR3 length equals 17 residues. The germline gives CDR1 SGHVS, CDR2 FNYEAQ. J lost 0 bases, V lost 3 bases, and 8 bases had no gene match.